One and the same sample provided the 27 T cell receptor beta chains below, sequenced in a study of blood T cell repertoires in COVID-19. Assay: immunoSEQ multiplex PCR; the TCRdb copy retains only in-frame clones and omits some. Of around 60,000 clones listed, more than 70% are singletons. Sequenced material: peripheral blood. These receptors were collected from a man aged 25 to 45 with COVID-19, enrolled during active disease.

The chain carries TRBV7-9 and TRBJ1-5, with TRBD1 matching over 10 bases. This CDR3 spans 15 amino acids. With V trimmed by 5 bases and J by 2 bases, 3 bases remained unmatched. CDR1 is SEHNR, CDR2 FQNEAQ, per germline (reference sequence). The CDR3 loop is CASSPGQGGNQPQHF. The CDR3 nucleotides are TGTGCCAGCAGCCCCGGACAGGGGGGCAATCAGCCCCAGCATTTT.

J is TRBJ1-1 and V is TRBV27; D is ambiguous. V was cut by 3 bases and J by 1 base, with 6 bases left in between. The CDR3 has 13 residues. Germline V CDR1 and CDR2: MNHEY, SMNVEV (reference sequence). The CDR3 protein is CASSFEANTEAFF. The CDR3 DNA reads TGTGCCAGCAGTTTCGAGGCGAACACTGAAGCTTTCTTT.

The CDR3 nucleotides are TGTGCCAGCAGCCGAAAACTGGACAGGGGGACAACCTACGAGCAGTACTTC. Its protein product is CASSRKLDRGTTYEQYF. The V and J genes are TRBV3-1 (or the pseudogene TRBV3-2) and TRBJ2-7; 10 nucleotides agree with TRBD1. The germline V gene has CDR1 LGHDT and CDR2 YNNKEL (reference sequence). Losses at the gene ends were 4 bases for V and 2 bases for J; bases not matched to a gene: 11. This CDR3 is built from 17 residues.

This clone was seen only once. The chain recombines TRBV18 with TRBJ2-1; tentative D call: TRBD2 (6 bases). Germline CDR1 is KGHSH and CDR2 is LQKENI. The CDR3 loop spans 17 amino acids. Trimming took off 4 bases at V and 1 base at J, with 17 bases between the two ends. CDR3 protein: CASSLAGISLSYNEQFF. The CDR3 coding sequence is TGTGCCAGCTCACTCGCGGGGATCTCTCTGTCCTACAATGAGCAGTTCTTC. Based on the CDR3 plus reference TRBV18 and TRBJ2-1, the full variable domain is NAGVMQNPRHLVRRRGQEARLRCSPMKGHSHVYWYRQLPEEGLKFMVYLQKENIIDESGMPKERFSAEFPKEGPSILRIQQVVRGDSAAYFCASSLAGISLSYNEQFFGPGTRLTVL.

The J gene is TRBJ2-5, the V gene TRBV2, with 10 bases matching TRBD1. V dropped 6 bases and J dropped 5; count of bases not matched to a gene: 6. This CDR3 has 14 residues. Germline V CDR1 and CDR2: SNHLY, FYNNEI. The CDR3 bases are TGTGCCAGCAGCTGGGACAGGGGATACGAGACCCAGTACTTC. Encoded protein: CASSWDRGYETQYF.

The gene calls are TRBV12-3 or TRBV12-4 and TRBJ1-2; D is possibly TRBD1 (6 bases). V gave up 6 bases and J gave up 3 bases, with 11 bases separating them. The CDR3 runs to 13 residues. The CDR3 nucleotides are TGTGCCAGCAGCCTGACAGGAGACTATGGCTACACCTTC. The encoded protein is CASSLTGDYGYTF.

The V gene is TRBV10-3, the J gene TRBJ2-2; 10 bases are a match to TRBD2. V trimming: 5 bases; J trimming: 3 bases; junction bases outside the gene matches: 9. The CDR3 is made up of 17 amino acids. Germline assignment: CDR1 ENHRY and CDR2 SYGVKD. The CDR3 DNA is TGTGCCATCAGTCGGGTCGGGCTAGCGGGAGACACCGGGGAGCTGTTTTTT. Translating gives CAISRVGLAGDTGELFF.

The CDR3 coding sequence is TGTGCCAGCAACCGGGACAGGTCTCCCTACGAGCAGTACTTC. It yields the protein CASNRDRSPYEQYF. This chain connects TRBV5-6 to TRBJ2-7; TRBD1 matches 8 bases. Germline-derived CDR1 and CDR2 are SGHDT and YYEEEE. V dropped 6 bases and J dropped 2; count of bases not matched to a gene: 7. CDR3 length equals 14 residues.

The rearrangement links TRBV28 to TRBJ1-5; the D is unclear. The CDR3 loop spans 14 amino acids. Germline lookup yields CDR1 MDHEN and CDR2 SYDVKM. Trimming pared 6 bases from V and 8 bases from J, leaving 17 bases between. The CDR3 DNA follows: TGTGCCAGCAGCCTCGGCGAGCCTAGGAAGCCCCAGCATTTT. Protein: CASSLGEPRKPQHF.

This clone was seen a single time. The J gene is TRBJ2-2, the V gene TRBV13; D gene uncertain. The germline V gene encodes CDR1 PRHDT and CDR2 FYEKMQ (reference sequence). This CDR3 contains 13 residues. V gave up 3 bases and J gave up 6 bases, with 8 bases separating them. CDR3 protein: CASSFDRAGELFF. As DNA, the CDR3 is TGTGCCAGCAGCTTCGACCGGGCCGGGGAGCTGTTTTTT.

A few counts support this clone. The chain is built from TRBV5-1 and TRBJ2-7; 12 nucleotides align to TRBD2. J gave up 3 bases and V 5 bases, and 9 bases lay outside the gene matches. This CDR3 region has 16 residues. Germline lookup yields CDR1 SGHRS and CDR2 YFSETQ. The CDR3 here is CASRQGRLAGDYEQYF. The DNA for the CDR3 is TGCGCCAGCAGGCAAGGAAGACTAGCGGGAGACTACGAGCAGTACTTC. The full variable domain, completed using reference TRBV5-1 and TRBJ2-7, is KAGVTQTPRYLIKTRGQQVTLSCSPISGHRSVSWYQQTPGQGLQFLFEYFSETQRNKGNFPGRFSGRQFSNSRSEMNVSTLELGDSALYLCASRQGRLAGDYEQYFGPGTRLTVT.

V gene TRBV9 combines with J gene TRBJ2-1; D gene uncertain. There are 14 residues in the CDR3. CDR1 is SGDLS and CDR2 is YYNGEE in the germline V gene. V was shortened by 3 bases and J by 0 bases, with 7 bases between the two germline ends. As DNA, the CDR3 is TGTGCCAGCAGCGGTCTAAGCTCCTACAATGAGCAGTTCTTC. This translates into CASSGLSSYNEQFF.

Here the CDR3 DNA reads TGTGCCAGCAGCGTAAAAGGGGGCCTCCTCACCGGGGAGCTGTTTTTT. This codes for CASSVKGGLLTGELFF. This rearrangement joins TRBV9 to TRBJ2-2; 7 bases agree with TRBD1. Germline CDR1 is SGDLS and CDR2 is YYNGEE. The CDR3 is 16 residues long. Unmatched junction bases numbered 7, after V lost 1 base and J lost 4 bases.

The chain's CDR3 is CASSQDGGGASGGELFF. DNA of the CDR3: TGCGCCAGCAGCCAGGATGGCGGGGGGGCCTCGGGCGGGGAGCTGTTTTTT. The genes are TRBV4-1 and TRBJ2-2; 9 bases line up with TRBD2. The CDR3 is 17 residues long. The V gene's germline CDR1 is MGHRA and CDR2 YSYEKL. J gave up 7 bases and V 3 bases, and 12 bases lay outside the gene matches.

In its sample, this clone was seen a few times. This chain joins TRBV29-1 and TRBJ2-2; D possibly corresponds to TRBD1 (5 bases). V lost 4 bases and J lost 2, with 14 bases in between. This CDR3 comprises 15 residues. Germline values: CDR1 SQVTM, CDR2 ANQGSEA. The CDR3 reads CSVVFQGFNTGELFF. CDR3 coding DNA: TGCAGCGTTGTTTTCCAGGGATTCAACACCGGGGAGCTGTTTTTT.

A single count supports this clone. The chain recombines TRBV28 with TRBJ1-2, with D possibly TRBD1 on 5 matching bases. Germline assignment: CDR1 MDHEN and CDR2 SYDVKM. This CDR3 is built from 14 residues. V gave up 4 bases and J gave up 5 bases, with 14 bases separating them. The CDR3 bases are TGTGCCAGCAGTTCGGGGGGTCGGCTGTATGGCTACACCTTC. It codes for CASSSGGRLYGYTF.

The chain uses TRBV5-4 and TRBJ2-7; 8 bases line up with TRBD1. The J segment lost 4 bases and the V segment lost 3 bases, leaving 6 bases of the junction unmatched. The CDR3 spans 14 residues. Germline lookup yields CDR1 SGHNT and CDR2 YYREEE (reference sequence). CDR3 protein: CASSSRQGAYEQYF. As DNA, the CDR3 is TGTGCCAGCAGCTCCCGGCAGGGGGCGTACGAGCAGTACTTC.

DNA for the CDR3: TGTGCCAGCAGTGGGGACCCGGGACTAGCGGGGCCCACAGATACGCAGTATTTT. Its protein product is CASSGDPGLAGPTDTQYF. The J gene is TRBJ2-3, the V gene TRBV6-1, with 13 bases fitting TRBD2. Germline V gives CDR1 MNHNS, CDR2 SASEGT. V shed 4 bases, J shed 2 bases, and the junction held 9 bases outside the gene matches. The CDR3 contains 18 residues.

This chain links TRBV5-1 with TRBJ2-2; D gene unclear. The germline CDR1 and CDR2 sequences are SGHRS and YFSETQ. Trimming removed 0 bases at V and 1 base at J, with 7 bases between. CDR3 length equals 15 residues. The CDR3 spells CASSLVLKNTGELFF. The CDR3 region has the DNA TGCGCCAGCAGCTTGGTTTTAAAGAACACCGGGGAGCTGTTTTTT.

This chain's CDR3 is CASSIGMSGSEKLFF. The DNA for the CDR3 is TGTGCCAGTAGTATCGGTATGTCAGGATCTGAAAAACTGTTTTTT. The gene calls are TRBV19 and TRBJ1-4; D unresolved. This CDR3 contains 15 residues. The V and J ends lost 3 bases and 7 bases respectively, with 15 bases between them. Germline assignment: CDR1 LNHDA and CDR2 SQIVND (reference sequence).

This clone showed up just a few times. Other DNA sequences from this sample encode an identical CDR3 as well. The J gene is TRBJ2-7, the V gene TRBV6-6; 10 bases align to TRBD2. The CDR3 is 15 residues long. Germline V CDR1 and CDR2: MNHNY, SVGAGI (reference sequence). V trimming: 4 bases; J trimming: 4 bases; junction bases outside the gene matches: 7. CDR3 sequence: CASSSPTSGTYEQYF. The CDR3 bases are TGTGCCAGCAGTTCCCCTACTAGCGGGACGTACGAGCAGTACTTC.

The chain's CDR3 is CASSQSGQGLGQYF. The CDR3 DNA sequence: TGCGCCAGCAGCCAATCGGGACAGGGTTTGGGGCAGTACTTC. This sequence joins TRBV4-1 and TRBJ2-7; 9 bases agree with TRBD1. The ends lost 2 bases at V and 9 bases at J; junction bases unmatched: 8. Per the germline V gene, CDR1 is MGHRA and CDR2 is YSYEKL. The CDR3 totals 14 residues.

This clone was observed a handful of times. J is TRBJ1-3 and V is TRBV5-1; D ambiguous. This CDR3 has 15 residues. The V gene's germline CDR1 is SGHRS and CDR2 YFSETQ. With 0 bases removed from V and 3 bases from J, the gap between germline ends came to 10 bases. The CDR3 DNA sequence: TGCGCCAGCAGCTTGGCGTCTTCGGGTGGAAACACCATATATTTT. Translated: CASSLASSGGNTIYF.

The chain combines TRBV13 with TRBJ1-6; D possibly corresponds to TRBD1 (6 bases). Trimming stripped 0 bases from V and 8 bases from J, with 8 bases between. Germline assignment: CDR1 PRHDT and CDR2 FYEKMQ (reference sequence). The CDR3 contains 14 residues. The CDR3 loop is CASSLGQGYSPLHF. CDR3 sequence (DNA): TGTGCCAGCAGCTTAGGACAGGGTTATTCACCCCTCCACTTT.

The chain uses TRBV27 and TRBJ2-7; D remains unclear. The germline V gene encodes CDR1 MNHEY and CDR2 SMNVEV (reference sequence). This CDR3 comprises 14 residues. V gave up 1 base and J gave up 0 bases, with 7 bases separating them. The CDR3: CASSLFYSSYEQYF. CDR3 nucleotides: TGTGCCAGCAGTTTATTTTACTCCTCCTACGAGCAGTACTTC.

J is TRBJ1-2 and V is TRBV27, with 8 bases fitting TRBD1. This CDR3 has 16 residues. V dropped 5 bases and J dropped 8; count of bases not matched to a gene: 16. In germline, CDR1 is MNHEY, CDR2 SMNVEV (reference sequence). CDR3 loop: CASSPEDRALLWGYTF. The CDR3, as DNA: TGTGCCAGCAGTCCTGAGGACAGGGCATTATTGTGGGGCTACACCTTC.

The chain carries TRBV5-6 and TRBJ1-5; D gene unclear. CDR1 SGHDT and CDR2 YYEEEE come from the germline V gene. The length of the CDR3 is 14 residues. V dropped 3 bases and J dropped 5 bases, with 12 bases sitting between them. The CDR3 bases are TGTGCCAGCAGCTCCGGGCGGAGGGATCAGCCCCAGCATTTT. Protein: CASSSGRRDQPQHF.